A single sample gave rise to the 12 T cell receptor beta chains below, sequenced in a study of blood T cell repertoires in COVID-19. Method: immunoSEQ multiplex PCR; TCRdb's copy keeps in-frame clones and lacks some. The data contain fewer than 100,000 clones, 88% of them singletons. The sample taken for sequencing was peripheral blood. Receptors originate from a human donor in a cohort sampled during active COVID-19.

V gene TRBV5-1 combines with J gene TRBJ2-5, with 9 bases lining up with TRBD1. The length of the CDR3 is 16 residues. The germline V gene encodes CDR1 SGHRS and CDR2 YFSETQ. Germline trimming cut 2 bases from V and 5 bases from J; bases unmatched to any gene: 10. The CDR3 spells CASSFSSGTGKETQYF. Written as DNA, the CDR3 is TGCGCCAGCAGCTTCTCGTCCGGGACAGGGAAGGAGACCCAGTACTTC.

This chain's CDR3 is CASSLRTSGSHLREQYF. In DNA form, the CDR3 reads TGTGCCAGCAGCCTGCGGACTAGCGGGAGTCATCTGAGGGAGCAGTACTTC. The chain couples TRBV4-2 to TRBJ2-7; 13 nucleotides align to TRBD2. Trimming took 4 bases from V and 7 from J; bases not matched to a gene: 13. CDR3 length equals 17 residues. Germline V gives CDR1 LGHNA, CDR2 YNFKEQ.

The rearrangement joins TRBV3-1 (or the pseudogene TRBV3-2) to TRBJ2-7; the D gene is possibly TRBD1 (6 bases). This CDR3 is built from 14 residues. The germline V gene has CDR1 LGHDT and CDR2 YNNKEL (reference sequence). Deletions cut 1 base from V and 6 bases from J, with 13 bases between. This chain's CDR3 is CASSQARGPSEQYF. In nucleotides, the CDR3 is TGTGCCAGCAGCCAAGCCAGGGGCCCGTCCGAGCAGTACTTC.

The chain joins TRBV5-1 to TRBJ1-1, with 9 bases that match TRBD1. With V trimmed by 4 bases and J by 5 bases, 9 bases remained unmatched. The CDR3 has 15 residues. From germline, CDR1 is SGHRS and CDR2 YFSETQ. The CDR3 here is CASSVTGGARTEAFF. The CDR3 nucleotides read TGCGCCAGCAGCGTTACAGGGGGCGCGCGGACTGAAGCTTTCTTT.

In nucleotides, the CDR3 is TGTGCCAGCAGTCGGGACACCAGCTCCTACAATGAGCAGTTCTTC. Translated, it gives CASSRDTSSYNEQFF. The chain combines TRBV5-4 with TRBJ2-1, with D possibly TRBD1 on 6 matching bases. V gave up 5 bases and J gave up 0 bases, with 12 bases separating them. Germline assignment: CDR1 SGHNT and CDR2 YYREEE (reference sequence). The length of the CDR3 is 15 residues.

V usage is TRBV27 and J usage is TRBJ2-7, with 8 bases fitting TRBD1. Trimming at V came to 1 base and at J to 4 bases, leaving 6 bases not matched to a gene. Germline CDR1 MNHEY, CDR2 SMNVEV (reference sequence). The CDR3 consists of 15 residues. This chain's CDR3 is CASSLLRTGFYEQYF. The CDR3 DNA reads as TGTGCCAGCAGTTTATTGCGGACAGGGTTTTACGAGCAGTACTTC.

V is TRBV10-3 and J is TRBJ1-1; 9 bases match TRBD1. This CDR3 has 15 residues. V lost 6 bases, J lost 6 bases, and 11 bases stayed unmatched. Germline values: CDR1 ENHRY, CDR2 SYGVKD. As DNA, the CDR3 is TGTGCCATCAGCGGATTGGGACAGGGATTTGCTGAAGCTTTCTTT. Amino acid sequence: CAISGLGQGFAEAFF.

The chain is built from TRBV5-4 and TRBJ2-3; D possibly corresponds to TRBD1 (7 bases). CDR3 length equals 17 residues. Looked up from germline, CDR1 is SGHNT and CDR2 is YYREEE (reference sequence). The V end was cut by 0 bases, the J end by 4 bases, with 18 bases between. The CDR3 spells CASSLVPGGSVADTQYF. The CDR3 bases are TGTGCCAGCAGCTTGGTCCCAGGGGGGTCTGTCGCAGATACGCAGTATTTT.

The genes are TRBV2 and TRBJ2-2; 8 positions match TRBD1. In germline, CDR1 is SNHLY, CDR2 FYNNEI. V lost 6 bases, J lost 6 bases, and 3 bases stayed unmatched. The length of the CDR3 is 13 residues. The CDR3 sequence: CASRETGAGELFF. The CDR3 coding sequence is TGTGCCAGCAGGGAGACAGGGGCCGGGGAGCTGTTTTTT.

The J gene is TRBJ1-1, the V gene TRBV3-1 (or the pseudogene TRBV3-2); D ambiguous. The CDR3 has 12 amino acids. V was pared by 3 bases and J by 4 bases, with 6 bases between. Germline-derived CDR1 and CDR2 are LGHDT and YNNKEL (reference sequence). The CDR3 reads CASSHRSTEAFF. CDR3 coding DNA: TGTGCCAGCAGCCATCGGTCCACTGAAGCTTTCTTT.

V is TRBV5-6 and J is TRBJ2-3, with D tentatively TRBD2 (5 bases). The CDR3 is 16 residues long. The V end lost 4 bases, the J end lost 8 bases, and 23 bases lay between the germline ends. Germline CDR1 reads SGHDT; CDR2 reads YYEEEE. The CDR3 region has the DNA TGTGCCAGCAGCCCCCAACTCGGTAGCGACTTAGCTACGCAGTATTTT. It codes for CASSPQLGSDLATQYF.

This clone was seen only a few times. The chain is built from TRBV2 and TRBJ1-3, with D perhaps TRBD1 (5 bases). Germline-derived CDR1 and CDR2 are SNHLY and FYNNEI. This CDR3 is built from 15 residues. V dropped 4 bases and J dropped 3 bases, with 13 bases sitting between them. CDR3 residues: CASSAAGRGGNTIYF. CDR3 DNA sequence: TGTGCCAGCAGTGCCGCGGGGCGAGGTGGAAACACCATATATTTT.